This T cell receptor (beta chain) was sequenced during a study of cytomegalovirus exposure and HLA in healthy donors. The PCR made use of 60 Vbeta and 13 Jbeta primers. Measured with immunoSEQ multiplex PCR; TCRdb has only the in-frame clones, and not every one. The table records about 180,000 clones, 84% of them present only once. This clone came up a few times. The germline V gene encodes CDR1 GTSNPN and CDR2 SVGIG (reference sequence). The CDR3 spans 14 residues. V shed 3 bases and J shed 8 bases, with 19 bases lying between them. The chain is built from TRBV30 and TRBJ1-2; maybe TRBD1 (5 bases). The sequenced material came from PBMCs. This clonotype was sampled from a boy between 2 and 10 years old in good health and CMV-seronegative. The CDR3 DNA reads as TGTGCCTGGAGAGGGGACTCCTTAGGGGAGGGCTACACCTTC. It codes for CAWRGDSLGEGYTF.